The entry that follows covers one T cell receptor beta chain sequence. Trimming at V came to 8 bases and at J to 6 bases, leaving 14 bases not matched to a gene. The CDR3 runs 15 residues. In germline, CDR1 is SGHVS, CDR2 FQNEAQ. This entry is derived from a study of OX40 agonist ivuxolimab in advanced cancers. Assay: immunoSEQ multiplex PCR; the TCRdb copy retains only in-frame clones and omits some. The sample includes nearly 110,000 clones, less than 95% seen only once; the top ten take about 1.2%. Specimen: CD4+ or CD8+ T cells sorted from blood, collected in a trial of the OX40 agonist ivuxolimab. The TCR was taken from an adult with an advanced solid tumor such as melanoma, head and neck, liver or kidney cancer. This chain uses TRBV7-8 with TRBJ1-2, with TRBD1 identical over 8 bases. The CDR3 here is CASGGPGQGSNGYTF. The CDR3, as DNA: TGTGCCAGCGGCGGGCCTGGACAGGGTAGTAATGGCTACACCTTC.